Sequencing of this TCR beta chain was carried out in a study of beta chain features in type 1 diabetes. Overall study context: Age and gender were similar between patients and healthy donors, as were cell yields. Across the samples, approximately 98,000,000 sorted cells were examined in total. Findings and caveats of the study: VDJ junctions from type 1 diabetes patients carried fewer insertions and larger deletions.

Naive, central memory, regulatory and stem cell-like memory cells within the CD4+ compartment were sorted using CD45RO/CCR7/CD25/CD127/CD95/CD27. Expressed TCRB transcripts were sequenced after all isolated RNA was converted to cDNA. The protocol was immunoSEQ multiplex PCR, while the TCRdb copy is restricted to in-frame clones and leaves out a portion. The sample carries hundreds of thousands of clones, around 30% recorded once. This clone turned up a few times. What it recognizes is unknown. Germline CDR1 and CDR2: SGHDN and FVKESK. Trimming pared 6 bases from V and 2 bases from J, leaving 11 bases between. The CDR3 covers 14 residues.

The sequenced sample was naive CD4+ T cells from blood. The chain links TRBV14 to TRBJ2-1, with D hard to call. The receptor was derived from a young man in good health. In nucleotides, the CDR3 is TGTGCCAGCAGTCGGCTCGGAACCTACAATGAGCAGTTCTTC. Amino acids: CASSRLGTYNEQFF.